This record covers a single TCR beta chain. What it binds is not known. V lost 6 bases, J lost 2 bases, and 11 bases stayed unmatched. Germline V gene lookup returns CDR1 MRHNA and CDR2 SNTAGT. The CDR3 consists of 16 residues. These data belong to a study of multiple sclerosis patients with progressive multifocal leukoencephalopathy. Each PCR contained spiked synthetic TR CDR3 controls spanning every V-J pairing. The protocol was immunoSEQ multiplex PCR, while the TCRdb copy is restricted to in-frame clones and leaves out a portion. The sample yields some 28,000 clones, around 85% seen once. Overall study findings and caveats: Findings may reflect JC virus infection or just general immunocompromise.

Time point given: time of PML onset. Specimen: PBMCs, collected from a patient treated with natalizumab. The source is a woman under 40 with progressive multifocal leukoencephalopathy. The chain recombines TRBV6-4 with TRBJ2-7; TRBD2 matches 9 bases. The CDR3 protein is CASRLPRTSETYEQYF. Written as DNA, the CDR3 is TGTGCCAGCAGGCTACCCCGGACTAGCGAGACCTACGAGCAGTACTTC.